Following are 14 T cell receptor beta chains from one sample sequenced in a study of T cells after yellow fever vaccination. MiXCR, run by TCRdb on the 5' RACE reads, gives a single entry per CDR3 protein. Of 620,000 or so distinct CDR3 sequences in the sample, approximately 13% were seen once. Material: PBMCs, obtained on the day of the yellow fever booster vaccination. The receptors here all came from a young man who received the YFV17D yellow fever vaccine.

The rearrangement uses TRBV7-8 and TRBJ1-1; the D gene is possibly TRBD1 (5 bases). V lost 3 bases to trimming and J lost 7 bases, with 15 bases between them. Germline lookup yields CDR1 SGHVS and CDR2 FQNEAQ. CDR3 length equals 14 residues. The CDR3 loop reads CASSFSRDANEAFF. CDR3 sequence (DNA): TGTGCCAGCAGCTTTAGTAGGGACGCTAATGAAGCTTTCTTT.

The chain joins TRBV20-1 to TRBJ1-1; D remains unclear. Looked up from germline, CDR1 is DFQATT and CDR2 is SNEGSKA (reference sequence). The CDR3 loop spans 13 amino acids. With 0 bases removed from V and 6 bases from J, the gap between germline ends came to 11 bases. The CDR3 is CSARDGHLSEAFF. The DNA for the CDR3 is TGCAGTGCTAGAGATGGGCATCTCTCTGAAGCTTTCTTT.

This clonotype was counted at least ten times. The chain links TRBV7-2 to TRBJ2-1, with TRBD2 as a possible D gene (5 bases). Germline V gene lookup returns CDR1 SGHTA and CDR2 FQGNSA. The CDR3 runs 12 residues. The ends were cut back, 5 bases at V and 7 bases at J, with 9 bases in the middle. The CDR3 coding sequence is TGTGCCAGCAGCGCCCAGCGGAATGAGCAGTTCTTC. As protein: CASSAQRNEQFF.

This chain links TRBV25-1 with TRBJ2-2; the match to TRBD2 covers 10 bases. Germline trimming cut 1 base from V and 5 bases from J; bases unmatched to any gene: 4. CDR3 length equals 16 residues. Germline CDR1 is MGHDK and CDR2 is SYGVNS. The CDR3 here is CASSESLTSGTGELFF. In DNA form, the CDR3 reads TGTGCCAGCAGTGAATCCCTGACTAGCGGGACCGGGGAGCTGTTTTTT.

The chain couples TRBV5-5 to TRBJ2-7; D ambiguous. V dropped 0 bases and J dropped 0 bases, with 13 bases sitting between them. The CDR3 loop spans 16 amino acids. The V gene's germline CDR1 is SGHKS and CDR2 YYEKEE (reference sequence). CDR3 residues: CASSLVRQKSSYEQYF. The CDR3, as DNA: TGTGCCAGCAGCTTGGTTCGGCAGAAGAGCTCCTACGAGCAGTACTTC.

This sequence joins TRBV6-2 or TRBV6-3 and TRBJ2-7, with a possible D match to TRBD2 (6 bases). The V gene's germline CDR1 is MNHEY and CDR2 SVGEGT. The V and J ends lost 0 bases and 2 bases respectively, with 11 bases between them. The CDR3 is 15 residues long. The CDR3 sequence: CASSYSTGVAYEQYF. Here the CDR3 DNA reads TGTGCCAGCAGTTACTCGACGGGGGTGGCCTACGAGCAGTACTTC.

This clonotype has a handful of counts. The V gene is TRBV18, the J gene TRBJ2-1; 9 bases line up with TRBD2. The CDR3 consists of 15 residues. With 3 bases clipped from V and 4 bases from J, the junction kept 4 bases outside the gene matches. Germline V lookup: CDR1 KGHSH, CDR2 LQKENI. The CDR3, as DNA: TGTGCCAGCTCACCTGCGGGAGGGCTTTACAATGAGCAGTTCTTC. This sequence encodes CASSPAGGLYNEQFF.

The J gene is TRBJ2-5, the V gene TRBV28; D call uncertain. Germline values: CDR1 MDHEN, CDR2 SYDVKM. The CDR3 consists of 16 residues. Trimming stripped 2 bases from V and 2 bases from J, with 15 bases between. The CDR3 loop is CASSLPYLGLQETQYF. CDR3 in DNA: TGTGCCAGCAGTTTACCCTACCTAGGGCTACAAGAGACCCAGTACTTC.

This clonotype was counted between two and nine times. The chain joins TRBV2 to TRBJ1-1; TRBD1 might be the D (6 bases). Germline V gene data show CDR1 as SNHLY and CDR2 as FYNNEI. CDR3 length: 14 amino acids. The ends were cut back, 7 bases at V and 8 bases at J, with 20 bases in the middle. The CDR3 DNA reads as TGTGCCAGCAACCTGGGGGGGGCATGGCGGGAAGCTTTCTTT. It specifies CASNLGGAWREAFF.

This clonotype was detected only a few times. The rearrangement links TRBV30 to TRBJ1-2; D call uncertain. The length of the CDR3 is 11 residues. V lost 7 bases and J lost 8, with 14 bases in between. The germline gives CDR1 GTSNPN, CDR2 SVGIG (reference sequence). CDR3 in amino acids: CAFIMDWGYTF. The CDR3 DNA reads as TGTGCCTTCATAATGGATTGGGGCTACACCTTC. The variable domain in full, with the rest retrieved from reference TRBV30 and TRBJ1-2, is SQTIHQWPATLVQPVGSPLSLECTVEGTSNPNLYWYRQAAGRGLQLLFYSVGIGQISSEVPQNLSASRPQDRQFILSSKKLLLSDSGFYLCAFIMDWGYTFGSGTRLTVV.

This clonotype occurred a few times. The chain is built from TRBV6-5 and TRBJ1-1; D is unclear. Trimming left V 1 base short and J 1 base short, with 4 bases between. The CDR3 extends over 13 amino acids. CDR1 MNHEY and CDR2 SVGAGI come from the germline V gene. The CDR3 here is CASSYFKNTEAFF. CDR3 coding DNA: TGTGCCAGCAGTTACTTCAAGAACACTGAAGCTTTCTTT.

This chain links TRBV18 with TRBJ2-5; possibly TRBD1 for D (5 bases). Trimming shortened V by 5 bases and J by 3 bases, and 13 bases separated the two germline ends. The CDR3 runs to 14 residues. Germline V gene data show CDR1 as KGHSH and CDR2 as LQKENI. The CDR3: CASSALLGEETQYF. CDR3 DNA: TGTGCCAGCTCAGCACTTTTAGGGGAAGAGACCCAGTACTTC.

J is TRBJ2-2 and V is TRBV6-2 or TRBV6-3; no clear D. The CDR3 length is 14 residues. The germline V gene encodes CDR1 MNHEY and CDR2 SVGEGT. V lost 5 bases and J lost 3, with 10 bases in between. DNA for the CDR3: TGTGCCAGCAGTGGTTGGTTTCACACCGGGGAGCTGTTTTTT. Translated, it gives CASSGWFHTGELFF.

This clonotype was detected a few times. This chain connects TRBV6-1 to TRBJ2-7; 10 bases map to TRBD2. The CDR3 is made up of 14 amino acids. V dropped 6 bases and J dropped 4; count of bases not matched to a gene: 6. Germline assignment: CDR1 MNHNS and CDR2 SASEGT. The CDR3 DNA sequence: TGTGCCAGCAGGCCGACTAGCGGGCCGTACGAGCAGTACTTC. Amino acid sequence: CASRPTSGPYEQYF.